The 21 T cell receptor beta chains below all came from one sample that was sequenced in a study of T cell responses to AZD1222 COVID-19 vaccine. This table comes from immunoSEQ multiplex PCR, and its TCRdb copy is limited to in-frame clones, with some not included. The table has 100,000 to 120,000 clones, 92% seen once. The starting material was peripheral blood, obtained on day 0 of AZD1222 vaccination. The receptors derive from an adult in good health.

This clone showed up just a few times. The chain has TRBV6-6 and TRBJ2-1; D is unclear. In germline, CDR1 is MNHNY, CDR2 SVGAGI (reference sequence). V lost 5 bases and J 7 bases, leaving 9 bases between the germline ends. The CDR3 consists of 12 residues. In DNA form, the CDR3 reads TGTGCCAGCAGTCGCCCGAGGAATGAGCAGTTCTTC. Protein: CASSRPRNEQFF.

V and J are TRBV11-2 and TRBJ2-3; TRBD2 agrees at 8 bases. The J segment lost 7 bases and the V segment lost 1 base, leaving 4 bases of the junction unmatched. The CDR3 has 14 residues. Germline CDR1 and CDR2: SGHAT and FQNNGV. CDR3 residues: CASSLGGTRNTQYF. The CDR3 DNA sequence: TGTGCCAGCAGCTTAGGGGGGACTAGGAATACGCAGTATTTT.

The chain carries TRBV7-6 and TRBJ1-4, with TRBD1 identical over 7 bases. Germline-derived CDR1 and CDR2 are SGHVS and FNYEAQ. The CDR3 is 15 residues long. Trimming removed 5 bases from V and 1 base from J; junction bases left unmatched: 4. This chain's CDR3 is CASSTRQGTNEKLFF. The CDR3 DNA follows: TGTGCCAGCAGCACGCGACAGGGAACTAATGAAAAACTGTTTTTT.

The chain employs TRBV9 and TRBJ1-1; maybe TRBD1 (6 bases). Trimming removed 3 bases from V and 2 bases from J, with 14 bases in between. This CDR3 spans 15 amino acids. CDR1 is SGDLS, CDR2 YYNGEE, per germline. The CDR3 sequence is CASSEGGAANTEAFF. The CDR3 DNA is TGTGCCAGCAGCGAAGGGGGGGCGGCAAACACTGAAGCTTTCTTT.

The chain uses TRBV7-2 and TRBJ2-7; unclear D gene. The CDR3 sequence is 11 residues long. The germline V and J ends were trimmed by 4 bases and 5 bases, with 6 bases remaining between them. Germline V CDR1 and CDR2: SGHTA, FQGNSA. The CDR3 loop reads CASSSYHEQYF. CDR3 nucleotide sequence: TGTGCCAGCAGCTCCTACCACGAGCAGTACTTC.

By share, this clone ranks as large (0.1 to 1%). CDR3 bases: TGTGCCAGCAGCTCCCCCACCGGGACAGGGGGCGCCGGGGCCAACGTCCTGACTTTC. Residues: CASSSPTGTGGAGANVLTF. J is TRBJ2-6 and V is TRBV7-8, with 12 positions matching TRBD1. Per germline, CDR1 SGHVS and CDR2 FQNEAQ. This CDR3 contains 19 residues. V was pared by 4 bases and J by 4 bases, with 11 bases of the junction left unmatched.

This clone has a handful of counts. The rearrangement joins TRBV7-2 to TRBJ1-1; D remains ambiguous. V was cut by 1 base and J by 0 bases, with 3 bases left in between. The CDR3 contains 13 residues. Germline CDR1 is SGHTA and CDR2 is FQGNSA. CDR3: CASSLELNTEAFF. CDR3 nucleotide sequence: TGTGCCAGCAGCTTAGAATTGAACACTGAAGCTTTCTTT.

The chain's CDR3 is CASSLGGLIQETQYF. CDR3 nucleotides: TGTGCCAGCAGTTTGGGGGGGCTAATCCAAGAGACCCAGTACTTC. This chain connects TRBV28 to TRBJ2-5; tentative D call: TRBD2 (7 bases). This CDR3 contains 15 residues. CDR1 and CDR2 (germline): MDHEN, SYDVKM. The V gene lost 3 bases and the J gene lost 1 base, with 12 bases spanning the gap.

V is TRBV6-1 and J is TRBJ1-5; D is undetermined. Trimming removed 2 bases from V and 3 bases from J, with 11 bases in between. Germline CDR1 reads MNHNS; CDR2 reads SASEGT. The CDR3 runs to 15 residues. The CDR3 sequence: CASSERSGLNQPQHF. CDR3 nucleotides: TGTGCCAGCAGTGAACGATCGGGTCTCAATCAGCCCCAGCATTTT.

The chain is built from TRBV2 and TRBJ2-1; D perhaps matches TRBD2 (5 bases). CDR1 and CDR2 (germline): SNHLY, FYNNEI. V was shortened by 5 bases and J by 5 bases, with 19 bases between the two germline ends. This CDR3 is built from 16 residues. The DNA of the CDR3 is TGTGCCAGCAGTCAGGACCCCAACTTGAGGGACAATGAGCAGTTCTTC. Encoded protein: CASSQDPNLRDNEQFF.

On this clone: The same CDR3 can be traced to other DNA sequences in this sample. The chain carries TRBV9 and TRBJ2-7, with no clear D. V lost 1 base and J lost 1, with 6 bases in between. The CDR3 is made up of 13 amino acids. Per germline, CDR1 SGDLS and CDR2 YYNGEE. In DNA form, the CDR3 reads TGTGCCAGCAGCGTACACGGGTCCTACGAGCAGTACTTC. Translating gives CASSVHGSYEQYF.

This clone was detected a few times. The chain uses TRBV2 and TRBJ1-5, with 8 bases lining up with TRBD1. The junction had 7 bases not matched to a gene; V was cut back by 3 bases and J by 0 bases. The germline gives CDR1 SNHLY, CDR2 FYNNEI. There are 17 residues in the CDR3. The CDR3: CASSEQGASYSNQPQHF. The DNA of the CDR3 is TGTGCCAGCAGTGAGCAGGGGGCGTCCTATAGCAATCAGCCCCAGCATTTT.

V usage is TRBV11-2 and J usage is TRBJ2-3; perhaps TRBD1 as D (5 bases). Germline V gives CDR1 SGHAT, CDR2 FQNNGV. Trimming left V 1 base short and J 2 bases short, with 7 bases between. This CDR3 is 14 amino acids long. CDR3 protein: CASSLVQVTDTQYF. For the CDR3, the DNA is TGTGCCAGCAGCTTAGTACAGGTCACAGATACGCAGTATTTT.

The V gene is TRBV6-1, the J gene TRBJ1-2; D remains ambiguous. The V end lost 2 bases, the J end lost 0 bases, and 7 bases lay between the germline ends. This CDR3 has 14 residues. Germline V gene data show CDR1 as MNHNS and CDR2 as SASEGT. This chain's CDR3 is CASSERASNYGYTF. The CDR3, as DNA: TGTGCCAGCAGTGAAAGGGCTTCTAACTATGGCTACACCTTC.

The rearrangement joins TRBV30 to TRBJ1-1; 9 bases line up with TRBD1. The CDR3 loop spans 13 amino acids. Germline V gene sequence: CDR1 GTSNPN, CDR2 SVGIG (reference sequence). With V trimmed by 5 bases and J by 0 bases, 1 base remained unmatched. The CDR3 region has the DNA TGTGCCTGGCGGACAGGGGTGAACACTGAAGCTTTCTTT. This gives the protein CAWRTGVNTEAFF. Using reference TRBV30 and TRBJ1-1 for the parts outside the CDR3, the full variable domain is SQTIHQWPATLVQPVGSPLSLECTVEGTSNPNLYWYRQAAGRGLQLLFYSVGIGQISSEVPQNLSASRPQDRQFILSSKKLLLSDSGFYLCAWRTGVNTEAFFGQGTRLTVV.

V and J are TRBV19 and TRBJ1-2; 7 bases align to TRBD1. The CDR3 is made up of 15 amino acids. Germline CDR1 and CDR2: LNHDA and SQIVND (reference sequence). V was pared by 4 bases and J by 5 bases, with 10 bases of the junction left unmatched. The CDR3 DNA sequence: TGTGCCAGTAGTACCGACAGGGACCCGCTATATGGCTACACCTTC. It specifies CASSTDRDPLYGYTF.

This clone was seen a single time. CDR3 DNA sequence: TGTGCCAGCAGCCAGGGAGCGGGAGCTAGCTACGAGCAGTACTTC. As protein: CASSQGAGASYEQYF. The J gene is TRBJ2-7, the V gene TRBV3-1 (or the pseudogene TRBV3-2), with 8 bases fitting TRBD2. Germline assignment: CDR1 LGHDT and CDR2 YNNKEL (reference sequence). V trimming: 3 bases; J trimming: 3 bases; junction bases outside the gene matches: 7. The CDR3 runs to 15 residues.

The V call is TRBV29-1, the J call TRBJ2-3; D is unclear. Trimming cost V 7 bases and J 0 bases, with 11 bases left between them. The CDR3 totals 13 residues. The germline gives CDR1 SQVTM, CDR2 ANQGSEA. In nucleotides, the CDR3 is TGCAGCGCCGTCTACACCAGCACAGATACGCAGTATTTT. As protein: CSAVYTSTDTQYF.

The genes are TRBV7-9 and TRBJ1-3, with D tentatively TRBD1 (5 bases). Trimming shortened V by 4 bases and J by 0 bases, and 13 bases separated the two germline ends. The germline V gene encodes CDR1 SEHNR and CDR2 FQNEAQ (reference sequence). The CDR3 runs 16 residues. In DNA, the CDR3 is TGTGCCAGCAGCTCCGGACATGGAAGCTCTGGAAACACCATATATTTT. As protein: CASSSGHGSSGNTIYF.

V usage is TRBV15 and J usage is TRBJ1-4; 8 bases line up with TRBD1. Germline V gene data show CDR1 as LNHNV and CDR2 as YYDKDF (reference sequence). Trimming removed 0 bases from V and 13 bases from J; junction bases left unmatched: 10. The CDR3 runs to 15 residues. The DNA for the CDR3 is TGTGCCACCAGCAGAGATGAGGACAGGGTGGGGTCACTGTTTTTT. Protein product: CATSRDEDRVGSLFF.

The chain has TRBV11-3 and TRBJ2-2, with D possibly being TRBD1 (6 bases). The V and J ends lost 3 bases and 1 base respectively, with 9 bases between them. Germline V gene data show CDR1 as SGHNT and CDR2 as YENEEA. The CDR3 has 15 amino acids. The CDR3 nucleotides read TGTGCCAGCAGCTTTCGCAGGGGGAACACCGGGGAGCTGTTTTTT. Translated, it gives CASSFRRGNTGELFF.